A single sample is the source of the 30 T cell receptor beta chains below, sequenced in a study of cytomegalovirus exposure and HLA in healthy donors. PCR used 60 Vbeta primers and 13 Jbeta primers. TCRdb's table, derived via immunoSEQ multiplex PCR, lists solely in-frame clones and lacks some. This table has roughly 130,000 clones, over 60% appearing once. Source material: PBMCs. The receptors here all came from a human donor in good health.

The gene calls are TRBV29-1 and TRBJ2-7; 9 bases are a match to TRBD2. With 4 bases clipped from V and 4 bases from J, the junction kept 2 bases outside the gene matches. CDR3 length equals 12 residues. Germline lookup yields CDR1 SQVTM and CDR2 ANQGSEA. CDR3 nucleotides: TGCAGCGTTGGCGGGGGGGGGTACGAGCAGTACTTC. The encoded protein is CSVGGGGYEQYF.

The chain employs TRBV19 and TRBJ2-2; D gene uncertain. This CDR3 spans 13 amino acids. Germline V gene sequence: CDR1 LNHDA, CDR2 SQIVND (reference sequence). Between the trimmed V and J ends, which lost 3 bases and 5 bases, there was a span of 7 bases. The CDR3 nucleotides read TGTGCCAGTAGTATCGTCCTGACCGGGGAGCTGTTTTTT. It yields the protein CASSIVLTGELFF.

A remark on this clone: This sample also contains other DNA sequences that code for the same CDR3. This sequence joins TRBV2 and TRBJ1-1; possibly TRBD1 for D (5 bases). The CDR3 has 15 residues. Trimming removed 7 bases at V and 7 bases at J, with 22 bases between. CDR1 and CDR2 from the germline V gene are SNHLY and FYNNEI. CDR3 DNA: TGTGCCAGCATCCGGGGCAGGAGGGCTGAGGGTGAAGCTTTCTTT. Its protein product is CASIRGRRAEGEAFF.

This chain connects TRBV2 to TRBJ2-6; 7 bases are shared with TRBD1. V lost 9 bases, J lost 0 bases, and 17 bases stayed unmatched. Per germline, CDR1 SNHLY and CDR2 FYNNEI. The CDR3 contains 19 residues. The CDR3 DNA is TGTGCCAGGCTACGTTTCCCCGGAACAGGGGTCTCTGGGGCCAACGTCCTGACTTTC. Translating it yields CARLRFPGTGVSGANVLTF.

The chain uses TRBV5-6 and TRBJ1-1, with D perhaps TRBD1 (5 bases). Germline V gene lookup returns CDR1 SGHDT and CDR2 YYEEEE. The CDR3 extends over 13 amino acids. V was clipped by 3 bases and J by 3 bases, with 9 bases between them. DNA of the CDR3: TGTGCCAGCAGCTGGTTACAGGACACTGAAGCTTTCTTT. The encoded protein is CASSWLQDTEAFF.

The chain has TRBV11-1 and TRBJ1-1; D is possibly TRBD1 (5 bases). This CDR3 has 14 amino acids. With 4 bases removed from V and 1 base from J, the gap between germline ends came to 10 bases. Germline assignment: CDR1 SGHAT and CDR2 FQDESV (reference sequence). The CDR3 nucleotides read TGTGCCAGCAGCTCGTTAAGGGGGAACACTGAAGCTTTCTTT. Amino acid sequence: CASSSLRGNTEAFF.

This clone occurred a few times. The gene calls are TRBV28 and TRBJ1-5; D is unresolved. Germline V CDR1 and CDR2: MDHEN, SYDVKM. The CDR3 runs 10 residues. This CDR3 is CGSGNQPQHF. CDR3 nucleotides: TGTGGATCAGGTAATCAGCCCCAGCATTTT. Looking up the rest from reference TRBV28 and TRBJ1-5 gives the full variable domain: DVKVTQSSRYLVKRTGEKVFLECVQDMDHENMFWYRQDPGLGLRLIYFSYDVKMKEKGDIPEGYSVSREKKERFSLILESASTNQTSMYLCGSGNQPQHFGDGTRLSIL.

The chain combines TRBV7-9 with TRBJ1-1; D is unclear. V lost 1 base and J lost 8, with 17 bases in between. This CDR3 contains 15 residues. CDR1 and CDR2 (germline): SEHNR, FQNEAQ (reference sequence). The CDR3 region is CASSLDLLAGREAFF. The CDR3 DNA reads TGTGCCAGCAGCTTAGACCTGCTAGCGGGCCGAGAAGCTTTCTTT.

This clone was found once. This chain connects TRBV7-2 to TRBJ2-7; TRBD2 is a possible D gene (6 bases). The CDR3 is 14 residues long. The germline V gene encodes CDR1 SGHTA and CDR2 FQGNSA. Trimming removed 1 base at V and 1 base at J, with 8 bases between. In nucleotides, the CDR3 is TGTGCCAGCAGCTTAGGGGCGGGATCCTACGAGCAGTACTTC. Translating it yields CASSLGAGSYEQYF.

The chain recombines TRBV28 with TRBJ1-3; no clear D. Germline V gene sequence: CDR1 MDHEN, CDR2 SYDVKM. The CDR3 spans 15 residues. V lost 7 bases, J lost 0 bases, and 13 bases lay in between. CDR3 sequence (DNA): TGTGCCAGCAACCTCGGTCCTAACTCTGGAAACACCATATATTTT. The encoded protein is CASNLGPNSGNTIYF.

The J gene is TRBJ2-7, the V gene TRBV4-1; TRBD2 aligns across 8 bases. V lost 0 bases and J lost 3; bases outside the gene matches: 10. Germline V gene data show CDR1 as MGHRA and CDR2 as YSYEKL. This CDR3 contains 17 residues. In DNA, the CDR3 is TGCGCCAGCAGCCAAGAGACGGGACTAGTTGAAAACTACGAGCAGTACTTC. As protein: CASSQETGLVENYEQYF.

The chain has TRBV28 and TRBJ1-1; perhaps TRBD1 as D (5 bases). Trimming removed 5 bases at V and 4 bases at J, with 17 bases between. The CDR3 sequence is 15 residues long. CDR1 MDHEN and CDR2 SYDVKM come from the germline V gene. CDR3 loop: CASSPGGGKGTEAFF. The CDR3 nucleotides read TGTGCCAGCAGTCCCGGGGGGGGGAAGGGCACTGAAGCTTTCTTT.

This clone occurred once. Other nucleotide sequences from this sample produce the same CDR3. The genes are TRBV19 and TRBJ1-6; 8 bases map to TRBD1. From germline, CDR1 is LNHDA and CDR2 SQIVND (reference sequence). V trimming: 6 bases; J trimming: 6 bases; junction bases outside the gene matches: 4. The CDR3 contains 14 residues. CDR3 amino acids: CASSLDRGNSPLHF. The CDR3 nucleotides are TGTGCCAGTAGCCTTGACAGGGGTAATTCACCCCTCCACTTT.

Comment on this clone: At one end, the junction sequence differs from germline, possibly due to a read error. Here the CDR3 reads CASNVLGSSSADTQYF. The CDR3 DNA is TGTGCCAGCAACGTATTGGGCAGTAGTAGCGCAGATACGCAGTATTTT. The V gene is TRBV9, the J gene TRBJ2-3; TRBD2 might be the D (5 bases). The germline V gene encodes CDR1 SGDLS and CDR2 YYNGEE. The CDR3 sequence is 16 residues long.

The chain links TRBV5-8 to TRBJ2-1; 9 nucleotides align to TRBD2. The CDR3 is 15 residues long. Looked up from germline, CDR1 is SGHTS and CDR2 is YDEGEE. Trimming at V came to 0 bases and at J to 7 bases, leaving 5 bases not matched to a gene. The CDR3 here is CASSLAASGVNEQFF. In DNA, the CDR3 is TGTGCCAGCAGCTTGGCGGCTAGCGGGGTAAATGAGCAGTTCTTC.

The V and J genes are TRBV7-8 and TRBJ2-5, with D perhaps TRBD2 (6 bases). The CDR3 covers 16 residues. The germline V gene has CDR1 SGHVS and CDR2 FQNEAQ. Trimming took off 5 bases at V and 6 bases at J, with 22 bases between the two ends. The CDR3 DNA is TGTGCCAGCAGCCCCCCGCGGGTGACGCGGGGAAAGACCCAGTACTTC. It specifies CASSPPRVTRGKTQYF.

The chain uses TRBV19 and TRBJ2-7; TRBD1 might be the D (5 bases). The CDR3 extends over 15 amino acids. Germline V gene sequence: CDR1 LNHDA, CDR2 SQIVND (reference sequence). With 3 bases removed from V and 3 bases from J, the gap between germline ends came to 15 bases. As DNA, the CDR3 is TGTGCCAGTAGTATCTCGGCAGGGTTCATCTACGAGCAGTACTTC. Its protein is CASSISAGFIYEQYF.

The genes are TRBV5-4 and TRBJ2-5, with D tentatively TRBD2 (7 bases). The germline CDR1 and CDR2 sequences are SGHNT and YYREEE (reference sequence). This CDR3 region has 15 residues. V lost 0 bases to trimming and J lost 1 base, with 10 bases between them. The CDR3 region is CASSLVRGAQETQYF. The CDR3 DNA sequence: TGTGCCAGCAGCTTGGTTCGGGGGGCCCAAGAGACCCAGTACTTC.

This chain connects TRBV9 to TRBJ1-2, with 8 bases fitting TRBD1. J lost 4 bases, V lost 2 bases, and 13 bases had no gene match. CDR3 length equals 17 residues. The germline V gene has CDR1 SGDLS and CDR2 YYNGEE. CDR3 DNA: TGTGCCAGCAGCGTGGACAGGGCTACCTTCACCCCCTATGGCTACACCTTC. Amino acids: CASSVDRATFTPYGYTF.

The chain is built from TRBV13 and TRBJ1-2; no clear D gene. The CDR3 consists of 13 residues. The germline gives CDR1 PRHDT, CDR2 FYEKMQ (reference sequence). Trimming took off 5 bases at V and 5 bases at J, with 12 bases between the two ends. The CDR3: CASSIDTTYGYTF. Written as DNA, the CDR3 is TGTGCCAGCAGCATTGACACAACGTATGGCTACACCTTC.

CDR3 coding DNA: TGTGCCAGCAGCTTGGATACTAGGGCGGGGTTATTCCACGAGCAGTACTTC. Translating gives CASSLDTRAGLFHEQYF. The genes are TRBV5-4 and TRBJ2-7; possibly TRBD2 for D (6 bases). Between the trimmed V and J ends, which lost 0 bases and 5 bases, there was a span of 21 bases. The CDR3 length is 17 residues. Per the germline V gene, CDR1 is SGHNT and CDR2 is YYREEE (reference sequence).

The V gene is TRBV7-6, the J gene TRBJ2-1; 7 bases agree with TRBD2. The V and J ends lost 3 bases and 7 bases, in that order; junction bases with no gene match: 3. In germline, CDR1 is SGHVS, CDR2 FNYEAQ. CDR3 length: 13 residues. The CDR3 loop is CASSLGGVNEQFF. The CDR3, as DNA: TGTGCCAGCAGCTTGGGGGGGGTAAATGAGCAGTTCTTC.

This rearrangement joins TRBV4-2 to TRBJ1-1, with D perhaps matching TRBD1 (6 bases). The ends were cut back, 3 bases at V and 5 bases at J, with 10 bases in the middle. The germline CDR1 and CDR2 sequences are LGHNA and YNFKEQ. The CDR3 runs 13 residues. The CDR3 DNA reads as TGTGCCAGCAGCCACAGGGGCGCGACTGAAGCTTTCTTT. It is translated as CASSHRGATEAFF.

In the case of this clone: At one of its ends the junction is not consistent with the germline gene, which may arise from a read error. The CDR3 DNA sequence: TGCGCCAGCAGCAAAGCACAGAACACAGATGCGCAGTATTTT. Amino acid sequence: CASSKAQNTDAQYF. The chain joins TRBV5-1 to TRBJ2-3; D is unclear. From germline, CDR1 is SGHRS and CDR2 YFSETQ. The CDR3 consists of 14 residues.

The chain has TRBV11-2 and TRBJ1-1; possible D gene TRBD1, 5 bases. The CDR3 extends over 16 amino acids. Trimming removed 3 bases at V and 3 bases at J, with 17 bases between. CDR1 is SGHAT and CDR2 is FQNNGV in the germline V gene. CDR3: CASSFLYGGGDTEAFF. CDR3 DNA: TGTGCCAGCAGCTTCCTCTACGGCGGGGGGGACACTGAAGCTTTCTTT.

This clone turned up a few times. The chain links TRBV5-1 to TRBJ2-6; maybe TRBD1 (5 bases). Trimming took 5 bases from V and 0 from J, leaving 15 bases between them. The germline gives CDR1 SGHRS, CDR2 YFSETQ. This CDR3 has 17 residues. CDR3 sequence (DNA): TGCGCCAGCAGTAACAACAGGCAGAACTCTGGGGCCAACGTCCTGACTTTC. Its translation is CASSNNRQNSGANVLTF.

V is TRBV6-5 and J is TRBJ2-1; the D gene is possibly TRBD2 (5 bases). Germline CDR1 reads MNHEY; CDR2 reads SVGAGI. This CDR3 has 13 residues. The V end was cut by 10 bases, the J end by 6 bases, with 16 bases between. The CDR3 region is CATSPGVINEQFF. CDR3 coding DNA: TGTGCCACTTCTCCCGGGGTTATCAATGAGCAGTTCTTC.

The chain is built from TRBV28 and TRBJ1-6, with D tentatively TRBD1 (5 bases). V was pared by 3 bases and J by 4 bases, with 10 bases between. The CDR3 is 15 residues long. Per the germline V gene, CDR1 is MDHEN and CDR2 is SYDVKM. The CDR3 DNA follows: TGTGCCAGCAGTTTGGCACAGGCATATAATTCACCCCTCCACTTT. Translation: CASSLAQAYNSPLHF.

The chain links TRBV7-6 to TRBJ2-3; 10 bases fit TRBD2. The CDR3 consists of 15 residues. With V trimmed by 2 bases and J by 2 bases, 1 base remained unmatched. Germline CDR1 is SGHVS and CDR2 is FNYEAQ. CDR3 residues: CASSLTSGDTDTQYF. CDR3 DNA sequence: TGTGCCAGCAGCTTAACTAGCGGGGACACAGATACGCAGTATTTT.

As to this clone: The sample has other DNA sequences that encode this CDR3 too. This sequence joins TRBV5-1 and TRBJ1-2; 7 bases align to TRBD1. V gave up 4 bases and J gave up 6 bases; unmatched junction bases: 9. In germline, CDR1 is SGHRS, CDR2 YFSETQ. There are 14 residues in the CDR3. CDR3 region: CASSITGTADGYTF. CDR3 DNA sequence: TGCGCCAGCAGCATCACCGGGACAGCTGATGGCTACACCTTC.